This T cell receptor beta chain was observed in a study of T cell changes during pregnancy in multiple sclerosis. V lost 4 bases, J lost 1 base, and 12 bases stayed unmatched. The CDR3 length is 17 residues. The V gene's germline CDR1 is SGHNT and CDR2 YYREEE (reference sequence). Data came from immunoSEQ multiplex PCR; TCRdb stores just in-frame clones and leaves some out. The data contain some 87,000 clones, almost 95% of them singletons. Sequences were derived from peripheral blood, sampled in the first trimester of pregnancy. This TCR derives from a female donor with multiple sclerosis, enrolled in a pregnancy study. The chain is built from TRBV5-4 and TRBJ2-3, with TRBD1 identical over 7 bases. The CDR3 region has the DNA TGTGCCAGCAGCCGACTACAGGGGATCGGTGGCACAGATACGCAGTATTTT. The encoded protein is CASSRLQGIGGTDTQYF.